This T cell receptor beta chain stems from a study of blood T cell repertoires in COVID-19. About the research overall: The United States, Italy and Spain supplied acute and convalescent COVID-19 samples. PBMCs, B-cell-depleted T cells, or T cells provided the cDNA or gDNA that made up the material.

The ends were cut back, 6 bases at V and 14 bases at J, with 23 bases in the middle. Germline V lookup: CDR1 MNHEY, CDR2 SVGAGI. The CDR3 has 14 residues. This clone was observed a few times. Under the authors' procedure: Reference gene primer amplification yielded estimated nucleated cell counts. TCRdb's copy holds only in-frame clones and misses some; the assay was immunoSEQ multiplex PCR. V and J calls plus clone size are reproduced from that table; the DNA served to infer D and trimming. The profile shows around 150,000 clones, roughly 80% of them singletons. The receptor was isolated from a man aged 55 to 70 with acute or convalescent COVID-19. Sequencing was performed on peripheral blood. The chain has TRBV6-5 and TRBJ2-1, with D hard to call. The CDR3 sequence: CASSPTENNPRKFF. In DNA form, the CDR3 reads TGTGCCAGCAGCCCGACCGAAAACAACCCTAGGAAGTTCTTC.